Here is one T cell receptor (beta chain) with its context. The antigen remains undetermined. CDR3 length: 18 amino acids. V lost 3 bases to trimming and J lost 1 base, with 21 bases between them. CDR1 and CDR2 from the germline V gene are KGHSH and LQKENI. Libraries were prepared by immunoSEQ multiplex PCR; TCRdb keeps only in-frame clonotypes and omits some of them. The sample consists of roughly 350,000 clones, around 89% of them appearing once. This sample stems from a study of Ad26.COV2.S vaccination and SARS-CoV-2 variants. Study-level information: Within the COV1001 Ad26.COV2.S trial arm, the donor was enrolled. Study conclusions and caveats: Vaccinees reportedly had broad spike-specific CD8+ and CD4+ T cell responses. Non-spike TCR breadth showed similarity between vaccine and placebo recipients.

The treatment was: 15 to 20 received Ad26.COV2.S at low or high dose, single or two shots; 5 received placebo; per-sample allocation not given. The investigators took samples on day 63 after the first vaccine or placebo injection. The vaccine delivered Wuhan-strain SARS-CoV-2 spike through an Ad26 vector. The source is a person aged 18 to 65 who received the Ad26.COV2.S COVID-19 vaccine or a placebo. The chain joins TRBV18 to TRBJ2-5; weak D call: TRBD1 (5 bases). Sequencing used peripheral blood, obtained in a trial of Ad26.COV2.S vaccine versus placebo. The chain's CDR3 is CASSPRVISGLTQETQYF. CDR3 sequence (DNA): TGTGCCAGCTCACCTAGGGTTATTTCAGGGCTCACCCAAGAGACCCAGTACTTC.